The clone carrying this TCR beta chain came up a few times. This sample was taken from a study of early T cells in non-severe SARS-CoV-2 infection. One entry per CDR3 protein, called by TCRdb with MiXCR from the 5' RACE reads. Of about 56,000 distinct CDR3 sequences listed, over 12% were seen once; the top ten hold roughly 3.9%. The ends were cut back, 2 bases at V and 5 bases at J, with 8 bases in the middle. Germline V gives CDR1 SGHRS, CDR2 YFSETQ. The CDR3 is 12 amino acids. The source of this sequence is an adult who was a healthcare worker with PCR-confirmed SARS-CoV-2 infection or an uninfected control (not recorded which). The specimen comprised whole blood, sampled at baseline. The genes are TRBV5-1 and TRBJ2-7; D is perhaps TRBD1 (6 bases). CDR3 in DNA: TGCGCCAGCAGCTTACAGGGAAACGAGCAGTACTTC. Protein product: CASSLQGNEQYF.